Shown below are 17 T cell receptor beta chains from a single sample sequenced in a study of OX40 agonist ivuxolimab in advanced cancers. Profiling relied on immunoSEQ multiplex PCR, and the TCRdb table lists in-frame clones only, not all of them. Of 65,000 or so clones in the sample, about 91% were seen once. The sequenced sample was CD4+ or CD8+ T cells sorted from blood, obtained in a trial of the OX40 agonist ivuxolimab. The receptors come from an adult with an advanced solid tumor such as melanoma, head and neck, liver or kidney cancer.

The CDR3 coding sequence is TGTGCCAGCTGGGGGGACAGTTCCGCGGCCGGGGAGCTGTTTTTT. Amino acid sequence: CASWGDSSAAGELFF. The rearrangement joins TRBV6-5 to TRBJ2-2; D might be TRBD1 (7 bases). The germline V and J ends were trimmed by 8 bases and 6 bases, with 19 bases remaining between them. This CDR3 spans 15 amino acids. The V gene's germline CDR1 is MNHEY and CDR2 SVGAGI.

V is TRBV6-5 and J is TRBJ2-7, with no clear D. Germline V gene sequence: CDR1 MNHEY, CDR2 SVGAGI. This CDR3 has 11 residues. The V end lost 6 bases, the J end lost 5 bases, and 8 bases lay between the germline ends. CDR3 in amino acids: CASSRADEQYF. The CDR3 DNA reads as TGTGCCAGCAGCCGGGCGGACGAGCAGTACTTC.

The rearrangement links TRBV29-1 to TRBJ2-1; the D gene is possibly TRBD2 (5 bases). V was pared by 8 bases and J by 0 bases, with 14 bases between. Germline CDR1 reads SQVTM; CDR2 reads ANQGSEA. The CDR3 covers 14 residues. In DNA form, the CDR3 reads TGCAGCCTGAACCGTCGGGACTCCTACAATGAGCAGTTCTTC. This translates into CSLNRRDSYNEQFF.

On this clone: This same CDR3 is encoded by further DNA sequences in the sample. The V gene is TRBV11-2, the J gene TRBJ2-1; D uncertain. The V gene's germline CDR1 is SGHAT and CDR2 FQNNGV. The CDR3 loop spans 13 amino acids. The germline V and J ends were trimmed by 2 bases and 5 bases, with 7 bases remaining between them. CDR3 loop: CASSLTHNNEQFF. The DNA of the CDR3 is TGTGCCAGCAGCTTAACCCACAACAATGAGCAGTTCTTC.

This chain connects TRBV7-3 to TRBJ2-1; D remains unclear. Germline V gene data show CDR1 as SGHTA and CDR2 as FQGTGA. With 5 bases removed from V and 1 base from J, the gap between germline ends came to 6 bases. CDR3 length: 13 residues. CDR3 region: CASSEESYNEQFF. The CDR3 DNA reads as TGTGCCAGCAGCGAGGAATCCTACAATGAGCAGTTCTTC.

The chain has TRBV7-6 and TRBJ2-3; the D is unclear. Germline V gene data show CDR1 as SGHVS and CDR2 as FNYEAQ. This CDR3 is built from 15 residues. V gave up 5 bases and J gave up 3 bases, with 15 bases separating them. Here the CDR3 DNA reads TGTGCCAGCAGCGCGTCCGGCCGCCAGACAGATACGCAGTATTTT. Translated, it gives CASSASGRQTDTQYF.

The CDR3: CASSSGGSTEAFF. The CDR3 nucleotides read TGTGCCAGCAGTTCCGGGGGCTCTACTGAAGCTTTCTTT. V gene TRBV27 combines with J gene TRBJ1-1, with D tentatively TRBD1 (6 bases). V gave up 4 bases and J gave up 5 bases, with 11 bases separating them. CDR1 is MNHEY and CDR2 is SMNVEV in the germline V gene (reference sequence). This CDR3 contains 13 residues.

The V call is TRBV15, the J call TRBJ2-3; D is ambiguous. CDR1 and CDR2 from the germline V gene are LNHNV and YYDKDF (reference sequence). The CDR3 is 15 residues long. V dropped 1 base and J dropped 1 base, with 9 bases sitting between them. CDR3 residues: CATSRVIGGTDTQYF. DNA for the CDR3: TGTGCCACCAGCAGAGTAATAGGAGGCACAGATACGCAGTATTTT.

The CDR3 protein is CASSLESGSAYEQYF. DNA for the CDR3: TGTGCCAGCAGCTTAGAGAGCGGGAGTGCCTACGAGCAGTACTTC. V gene TRBV11-2 combines with J gene TRBJ2-7; 8 bases fit TRBD2. CDR3 length equals 15 residues. Trimming at V came to 0 bases and at J to 2 bases, leaving 3 bases not matched to a gene. The germline V gene has CDR1 SGHAT and CDR2 FQNNGV.

The gene calls are TRBV27 and TRBJ1-2; perhaps TRBD1 as D (6 bases). CDR1 and CDR2 (germline): MNHEY, SMNVEV (reference sequence). The CDR3 sequence is 14 residues long. V lost 6 bases and J lost 1, with 12 bases in between. The CDR3 here is CASRARGLNYGYTF. The CDR3 bases are TGTGCCAGCAGGGCCAGGGGCCTTAACTATGGCTACACCTTC.

V gene TRBV2 combines with J gene TRBJ2-1; 7 bases map to TRBD1. The CDR3 has 15 residues. Unmatched junction bases numbered 8, after V lost 4 bases and J lost 5 bases. Germline lookup yields CDR1 SNHLY and CDR2 FYNNEI. The CDR3 DNA is TGTGCCAGCAGTGCACTTCTGGGACAGAACAATGAGCAGTTCTTC. Its protein is CASSALLGQNNEQFF.

This chain uses TRBV27 with TRBJ1-1; 9 bases fit TRBD1. This CDR3 comprises 18 residues. V lost 2 bases, J lost 0 bases, and 10 bases stayed unmatched. Germline V gene lookup returns CDR1 MNHEY and CDR2 SMNVEV (reference sequence). This CDR3 reads CASSLMSWTGALNTEAFF. DNA of the CDR3: TGTGCCAGCAGTTTAATGAGTTGGACAGGGGCTTTGAACACTGAAGCTTTCTTT.

The V and J genes are TRBV6-6 and TRBJ1-2, with 12 bases identical to TRBD1. CDR3 length: 15 residues. V lost 11 bases and J lost 7; bases outside the gene matches: 14. CDR1 and CDR2 (germline): MNHNY, SVGAGI (reference sequence). The CDR3 is CAVKTGTGGEGGYTF. The CDR3 bases are TGTGCCGTTAAAACTGGGACAGGGGGCGAGGGTGGCTACACCTTC.

The table lists this clone with a few counts. CDR3 sequence reads: CAIGLAGAYNEQFF. The CDR3 DNA follows: TGTGCCATCGGACTAGCGGGGGCTTACAATGAGCAGTTCTTC. The chain recombines TRBV10-3 with TRBJ2-1; 13 bases agree with TRBD2. The CDR3 is 14 amino acids. The V and J ends lost 8 bases and 4 bases, in that order; junction bases with no gene match: 2. Germline assignment: CDR1 ENHRY and CDR2 SYGVKD.

The V gene is TRBV9, the J gene TRBJ1-2; D gene uncertain. There are 15 residues in the CDR3. Germline V lookup: CDR1 SGDLS, CDR2 YYNGEE. Trimming removed 2 bases from V and 4 bases from J, with 15 bases in between. DNA for the CDR3: TGTGCCAGCAGCGTTAGTACCGACGGTTCCTATGGCTACACCTTC. Encoded protein: CASSVSTDGSYGYTF.

The chain joins TRBV25-1 to TRBJ1-3; no reliable D call. CDR1 is MGHDK, CDR2 SYGVNS, per germline. There are 15 residues in the CDR3. Deletions cut 0 bases from V and 0 bases from J, with 6 bases between. The CDR3 reads CASSEYGVSGNTIYF. CDR3 nucleotide sequence: TGTGCCAGCAGTGAATATGGAGTCTCTGGAAACACCATATATTTT. Full variable domain (outside the CDR3, taken from reference TRBV25-1 and TRBJ1-3): EADIYQTPRYLVIGTGKKITLECSQTMGHDKMYWYQQDPGMELHLIHYSYGVNSTEKGDLSSESTVSRIRTEHFPLTLESARPSHTSQYLCASSEYGVSGNTIYFGEGSWLTVV.

The gene calls are TRBV19 and TRBJ2-3, with D uncertain. The CDR3 is 16 residues long. The germline CDR1 and CDR2 sequences are LNHDA and SQIVND (reference sequence). The V and J ends lost 3 bases and 2 bases respectively, with 15 bases between them. The CDR3 coding sequence is TGTGCCAGTAGTATCTGGCAAGGGATTTCCACAGATACGCAGTATTTT. This codes for CASSIWQGISTDTQYF.